This TCR beta chain was profiled in a study of T cells in Graves' hyperthyroidism and ophthalmopathy. Whole-study context: Peripheral blood was drawn at first diagnosis, prior to all treatment. General study points: A model built on 13 V-J features separated ophthalmopathy from stable hyperthyroidism.

This clonotype has only a few counts. Its antigen is not known. CDR1 and CDR2 (germline): LNHDA, SQIVND (reference sequence). The CDR3 runs 13 residues. V was trimmed by 5 bases and J by 1 base, leaving 8 bases between them. The TCR beta CDR3 regions underwent amplification using RNA transcripts as the source. A set of HTBI primers served as the primers for a first-round RT-PCR of the TCR CDR3. TCRdb re-called the multiplex PCR reads through MiXCR, storing one row per CDR3 protein. Here the sample spans approximately 600,000 distinct CDR3 sequences, over 11% being singletons. This receptor was taken from a woman aged 25 to 39 with Graves' hyperthyroidism that later progressed to Graves' ophthalmopathy. The chain is built from TRBV19 and TRBJ2-5; the D is unclear. Sequencing used blood. DNA of the CDR3: TGTGCCAGTAGTGTTACGCCCCAAGAGACCCAGTACTTC. Its translation is CASSVTPQETQYF. Drawing the rest from reference TRBV19 and TRBJ2-5, the complete variable domain is DGGITQSPKYLFRKEGQNVTLSCEQNLNHDAMYWYRQDPGQGLRLIYYSQIVNDFQKGDIAEGYSVSREKKESFPLTVTSAQKNPTAFYLCASSVTPQETQYFGPGTRLLVL.